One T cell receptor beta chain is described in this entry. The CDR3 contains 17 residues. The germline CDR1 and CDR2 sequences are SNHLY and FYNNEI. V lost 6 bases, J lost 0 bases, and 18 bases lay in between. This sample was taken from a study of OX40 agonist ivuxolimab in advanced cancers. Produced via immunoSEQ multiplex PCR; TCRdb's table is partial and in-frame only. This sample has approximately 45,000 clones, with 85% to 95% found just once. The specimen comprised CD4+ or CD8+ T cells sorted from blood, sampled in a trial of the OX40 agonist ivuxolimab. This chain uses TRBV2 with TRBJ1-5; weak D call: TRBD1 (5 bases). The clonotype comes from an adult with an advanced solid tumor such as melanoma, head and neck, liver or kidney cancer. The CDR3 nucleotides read TGTGCCAGCAGCCCCACGTCGGGAGGGGTTAGCAATCAGCCCCAGCATTTT. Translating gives CASSPTSGGVSNQPQHF.